This TCR beta chain originates from a study of T cell responses to AZD1222 COVID-19 vaccine. Study-wide background: Second doses at about 4 or about 12 weeks were pooled.

Whole-study results and caveats: Reportedly, nearly half the spike-specific TCRs target unmutated variant regions. All repertoire sampling was performed exclusively after the peak T cell response. Seropositive at baseline were only a handful of AZD1222 recipients.

As to this clone: Its specificity is unknown.

Profiling relied on immunoSEQ multiplex PCR, and the TCRdb table lists in-frame clones only, not all of them. The profile shows more than 110,000 clones, about 91% of them singletons. The CDR3 spans 15 residues. The germline V and J ends were trimmed by 5 bases and 0 bases, with 11 bases remaining between them. Germline values: CDR1 SGHTA, CDR2 FQGTGA. The rearrangement joins TRBV7-3 to TRBJ2-1; D gene unclear. Specimen: peripheral blood, collected on day 0 of AZD1222 vaccination. The source is an adult in good health. For the CDR3, the DNA is TGTGCCAGCAGCCCGTCAAGAAGCTCCTACAATGAGCAGTTCTTC. Protein sequence: CASSPSRSSYNEQFF.